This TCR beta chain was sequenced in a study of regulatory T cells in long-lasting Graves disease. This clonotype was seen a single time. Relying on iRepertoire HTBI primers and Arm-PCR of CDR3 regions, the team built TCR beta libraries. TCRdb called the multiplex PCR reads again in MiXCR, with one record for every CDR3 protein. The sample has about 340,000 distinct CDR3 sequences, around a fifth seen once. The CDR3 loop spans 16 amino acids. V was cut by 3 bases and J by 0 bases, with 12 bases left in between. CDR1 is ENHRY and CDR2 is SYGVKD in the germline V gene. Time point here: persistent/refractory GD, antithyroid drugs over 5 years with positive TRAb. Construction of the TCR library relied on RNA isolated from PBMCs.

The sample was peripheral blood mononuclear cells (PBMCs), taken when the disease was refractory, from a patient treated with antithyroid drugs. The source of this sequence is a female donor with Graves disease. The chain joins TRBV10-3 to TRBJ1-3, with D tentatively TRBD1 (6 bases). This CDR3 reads CAISERTGSSGNTIYF. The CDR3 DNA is TGTGCCATCAGTGAACGAACAGGGAGCTCTGGAAACACCATATATTTT.